The 24 T cell receptor beta chains below all came from one sample that was sequenced in a study of breast tumors, draining lymph nodes, adjacent tissues. Axillary draining lymph nodes of breast cancer patients supplied the node samples. TCRdb re-derived calls from the multiplex PCR reads in MiXCR, one entry per CDR3 protein. The table includes about 110,000 distinct CDR3 sequences, less than 40% detected once. The sample taken for sequencing was axillary lymph node tissue. The receptors stem from a female donor with breast cancer. Some clones in this sample may be carry-over from other donors' samples.

On this clonotype itself: A single base separates this from a much larger clone, so it may be a read error. This sequence joins TRBV9 and TRBJ2-4, with TRBD1 matching over 12 bases. The CDR3 runs 14 residues. CDR1 is SGDLS and CDR2 is YYNGEE in the germline V gene. The CDR3 bases are TGTGCCAGCAGCGTTGGGACAGGGGGCAACATTCGGTACTTC. Translation gives CASSVGTGGNIRYF.

Ten or more counts support this clonotype. The chain combines TRBV27 with TRBJ1-2; 9 nucleotides align to TRBD1. The germline CDR1 and CDR2 sequences are MNHEY and SMNVEV (reference sequence). CDR3 size: 16 residues. Unmatched junction bases numbered 8, after V lost 3 bases and J lost 3 bases. The CDR3 protein is CASSFSRDRDYYGYTF. The CDR3 nucleotides read TGTGCCAGCAGTTTTTCCCGGGACAGGGACTACTATGGCTACACCTTC.

At least ten counts were recorded for this clonotype. The CDR3 loop is CASSLDFRTDTQYF. The CDR3 nucleotides read TGCGCCAGCAGCTTGGATTTTCGCACAGATACGCAGTATTTT. The chain uses TRBV5-1 and TRBJ2-3; D uncertain. This CDR3 has 14 amino acids. Per the germline V gene, CDR1 is SGHRS and CDR2 is YFSETQ. Trimming removed 0 bases from V and 1 base from J, with 6 bases in between.

This chain uses TRBV5-1 with TRBJ2-7; 7 bases agree with TRBD1. This CDR3 contains 13 residues. Per the germline V gene, CDR1 is SGHRS and CDR2 is YFSETQ. J lost 2 bases, V lost 2 bases, and 1 base had no gene match. The CDR3 sequence: CASSFGQAYEQYF. The DNA of the CDR3 is TGCGCCAGCAGCTTCGGACAGGCCTACGAGCAGTACTTC.

Note on this clonotype: The junction and the germline gene differ at one end; a read error may be behind it. V gene TRBV7-3 combines with J gene TRBJ2-3; no definite D call. This CDR3 spans 14 amino acids. The germline gives CDR1 SGHTA, CDR2 FQGTGA. This chain's CDR3 is CASSLIVSTDSQYF. CDR3 nucleotides: TGTGCCAGCAGCTTAATCGTCAGCACAGATTCGCAGTATTTT.

The chain couples TRBV29-1 to TRBJ1-1; D not resolved. Trimming removed 6 bases from V and 2 bases from J, with 10 bases in between. Germline V gene data show CDR1 as SQVTM and CDR2 as ANQGSEA. The CDR3 length is 12 residues. The CDR3 loop reads CSVVFINTEAFF. As DNA, the CDR3 is TGCAGCGTCGTATTTATAAACACTGAAGCTTTCTTT.

This chain connects TRBV12-3 or TRBV12-4 to TRBJ1-1; D gene unclear. Deletions cut 4 bases from V and 7 bases from J, with 16 bases between. The CDR3 is made up of 14 amino acids. The CDR3 region has the DNA TGTGCCAGCAGTTGGGATGTTGTGGGGATTGAAGCTTTCTTT. Its translation: CASSWDVVGIEAFF.

For this clonotype: Since no conserved phenylalanine or tryptophan closes the CDR3, a read error is the likely cause. The chain couples TRBV12-3 or TRBV12-4 to TRBJ1-3; D call uncertain. There are 15 residues in the CDR3. DNA for the CDR3: TGTGCCAGCAGTTTAGGCCTAGGGTCTGGGAACACCATATATCTT. It translates to CASSLGLGSGNTIYL.

At least ten counts were recorded for this clonotype. The rearrangement joins TRBV19 to TRBJ2-1; TRBD2 matches 12 bases. Per germline, CDR1 LNHDA and CDR2 SQIVND (reference sequence). V was clipped by 6 bases and J by 12 bases; unmatched bases: 0. The length of the CDR3 is 11 residues. CDR3: CASRLAGGQFF. The CDR3 DNA reads as TGTGCCAGTAGACTAGCGGGAGGGCAGTTCTTC.

This clonotype was seen just once. It is likely a read error, because the conserved phenylalanine at the end of the CDR3 is missing. The V gene is TRBV20-1, the J gene TRBJ1-1; no reliable D call. This CDR3 has 13 residues. Trimming left V 0 bases short and J 5 bases short, with 10 bases between. Germline values: CDR1 DFQATT, CDR2 SNEGSKA (reference sequence). The CDR3 loop reads CSAREVGRTEAFL. The CDR3 DNA reads as TGCAGTGCTAGAGAGGTGGGGAGGACTGAAGCTTTCCTT.

This clonotype has at least ten counts. The V and J genes are TRBV6-2 or TRBV6-3 and TRBJ2-3, with 16 bases matching TRBD2. V lost 5 bases and J lost 6; bases outside the gene matches: 5. CDR1 MNHEY and CDR2 SVGEGT come from the germline V gene. There are 16 residues in the CDR3. Here the CDR3 DNA reads TGTGCCAGCAGTCTGGGACTAGCGGGGGGGCTTGATACGCAGTATTTT. This codes for CASSLGLAGGLDTQYF.

Many counts were recorded for this clonotype. The V gene is TRBV13, the J gene TRBJ2-1, with 7 bases aligning to TRBD2. Germline V gene data show CDR1 as PRHDT and CDR2 as FYEKMQ (reference sequence). The CDR3 extends over 14 amino acids. Trimming removed 2 bases from V and 7 bases from J; junction bases left unmatched: 5. As DNA, the CDR3 is TGTGCCAGCAGCTTACGGCGGGAGTCAAATGAGCAGTTCTTC. Its protein product is CASSLRRESNEQFF.

This clonotype has ten or more counts. The J gene is TRBJ2-1, the V gene TRBV20-1; D may be TRBD2 (6 bases). Between the trimmed V and J ends, which lost 4 bases and 0 bases, there was a span of 13 bases. The CDR3 length is 15 residues. Germline-derived CDR1 and CDR2 are DFQATT and SNEGSKA (reference sequence). CDR3 sequence: CSANKGGNSYNEQFF. CDR3 nucleotides: TGCAGTGCTAATAAGGGCGGGAACTCCTACAATGAGCAGTTCTTC.

This clonotype was counted many times. Written as DNA, the CDR3 is TGTGCCACCAGCAGAACGACCGGGACTAGCGGGAGGAATGAGCAGTTCTTC. Protein product: CATSRTTGTSGRNEQFF. V gene TRBV15 combines with J gene TRBJ2-1; 15 bases are a match to TRBD2. Germline values: CDR1 LNHNV, CDR2 YYDKDF (reference sequence). The CDR3 consists of 17 residues. Unmatched junction bases numbered 6, after V lost 2 bases and J lost 7 bases. Drawing the rest from reference TRBV15 and TRBJ2-1, the complete variable domain is DAMVIQNPRYQVTQFGKPVTLSCSQTLNHNVMYWYQQKSSQAPKLLFHYYDKDFNNEADTPDNFQSRRPNTSFCFLDIRSPGLGDTAMYLCATSRTTGTSGRNEQFFGPGTRLTVL.

This clonotype was detected many times. This chain connects TRBV5-1 to TRBJ2-7, with TRBD2 matching 10 bases. Germline CDR1 reads SGHRS; CDR2 reads YFSETQ. The CDR3 is 17 residues long. V dropped 0 bases and J dropped 0; count of bases not matched to a gene: 6. CDR3 region: CASSLVASGGRSYEQYF. The CDR3 DNA follows: TGCGCCAGCAGCTTGGTGGCTAGCGGGGGCCGCTCCTACGAGCAGTACTTC. The full variable domain, its missing parts supplied by reference TRBV5-1 and TRBJ2-7, is KAGVTQTPRYLIKTRGQQVTLSCSPISGHRSVSWYQQTPGQGLQFLFEYFSETQRNKGNFPGRFSGRQFSNSRSEMNVSTLELGDSALYLCASSLVASGGRSYEQYFGPGTRLTVT.

This clonotype showed up many times. V is TRBV29-1 and J is TRBJ1-3; D gene ambiguous. This CDR3 spans 12 amino acids. Trimming shortened V by 4 bases and J by 4 bases, and 8 bases separated the two germline ends. Germline CDR1 SQVTM, CDR2 ANQGSEA. CDR3 protein: CSVGGSGNTIYF. The CDR3 coding sequence is TGCAGCGTTGGAGGGTCAGGAAACACCATATATTTT.

The sample holds many counts of this clonotype. The chain joins TRBV11-3 to TRBJ2-3; the match to TRBD2 covers 7 bases. Germline CDR1 SGHNT, CDR2 YENEEA. V trimming: 3 bases; J trimming: 4 bases; junction bases outside the gene matches: 13. The CDR3 is 17 residues long. CDR3 amino acids: CASSLGISSGFADTQYF. The CDR3 DNA follows: TGTGCCAGCAGCTTGGGCATCAGTAGCGGGTTTGCAGATACGCAGTATTTT.

This clonotype showed up many times. The chain recombines TRBV6-1 with TRBJ2-1; 7 bases are shared with TRBD2. The CDR3 consists of 14 residues. J gave up 1 base and V 10 bases, and 7 bases lay outside the gene matches. In germline, CDR1 is MNHNS, CDR2 SASEGT. DNA of the CDR3: TGTGCCACCTACCGCGGGGGTTCCTACAATGAGCAGTTCTTC. Encoded protein: CATYRGGSYNEQFF.

This clonotype came up many times. This may be a read error: a much more frequent sequence differs by one nucleotide. The J gene is TRBJ2-7, the V gene TRBV7-8, with 11 nucleotides matching TRBD1. This CDR3 is 15 amino acids long. From germline, CDR1 is SGHVS and CDR2 FQNEAQ. The chain's CDR3 is CASSLADRGPYEQHF. The CDR3 DNA reads TGTGCCAGCAGCTTAGCGGACAGGGGGCCGTACGAGCAGCACTTC.

This clonotype came up many times. The chain employs TRBV12-3 or TRBV12-4 and TRBJ2-3, with TRBD2 matching 10 bases. V shed 3 bases and J 2 bases; nucleotides not matched to a gene: 5. The CDR3 loop spans 16 amino acids. Written as DNA, the CDR3 is TGTGCCAGCAGTTTGAAGACTAGCGGGTTCACAGATACGCAGTATTTT. Residues: CASSLKTSGFTDTQYF.

The chain employs TRBV27 and TRBJ2-1; D call uncertain. This CDR3 spans 12 amino acids. V was trimmed by 1 base and J by 5 bases, leaving 3 bases between them. CDR1 MNHEY and CDR2 SMNVEV come from the germline V gene (reference sequence). CDR3 in amino acids: CASSLLNNEQFF. The CDR3 DNA reads as TGTGCCAGCAGTTTATTGAACAATGAGCAGTTCTTC.

This clonotype was counted ten times or more. The rearrangement uses TRBV20-1 and TRBJ2-1; D is unclear. Between the trimmed V and J ends, which lost 7 bases and 0 bases, there was a span of 10 bases. The germline CDR1 and CDR2 sequences are DFQATT and SNEGSKA (reference sequence). The CDR3 spans 13 residues. The CDR3: CSVLVPSYNEQFF. The CDR3, as DNA: TGCAGTGTGCTAGTCCCCTCCTACAATGAGCAGTTCTTC.

This clonotype was detected ten times or more. This chain joins TRBV6-4 and TRBJ2-1; 12 bases align to TRBD2. CDR3 length: 20 residues. Per the germline V gene, CDR1 is MRHNA and CDR2 is SNTAGT. V shed 2 bases and J 0 bases; nucleotides not matched to a gene: 11. In nucleotides, the CDR3 is TGTGCCAGCAGTGACAGAGTGGGTCTAGCGGGAGGGAGCTCCTACAATGAGCAGTTCTTC. Translated, it gives CASSDRVGLAGGSSYNEQFF.

In its sample, this clonotype was seen many times. This sequence joins TRBV7-8 and TRBJ1-1; D uncertain. Per the germline V gene, CDR1 is SGHVS and CDR2 is FQNEAQ. V was shortened by 5 bases and J by 1 base, with 11 bases between the two germline ends. This CDR3 spans 14 amino acids. DNA of the CDR3: TGTGCCAGCAGCCTGAGCCCGGCGAACACTGAAGCTTTCTTT. As protein: CASSLSPANTEAFF.